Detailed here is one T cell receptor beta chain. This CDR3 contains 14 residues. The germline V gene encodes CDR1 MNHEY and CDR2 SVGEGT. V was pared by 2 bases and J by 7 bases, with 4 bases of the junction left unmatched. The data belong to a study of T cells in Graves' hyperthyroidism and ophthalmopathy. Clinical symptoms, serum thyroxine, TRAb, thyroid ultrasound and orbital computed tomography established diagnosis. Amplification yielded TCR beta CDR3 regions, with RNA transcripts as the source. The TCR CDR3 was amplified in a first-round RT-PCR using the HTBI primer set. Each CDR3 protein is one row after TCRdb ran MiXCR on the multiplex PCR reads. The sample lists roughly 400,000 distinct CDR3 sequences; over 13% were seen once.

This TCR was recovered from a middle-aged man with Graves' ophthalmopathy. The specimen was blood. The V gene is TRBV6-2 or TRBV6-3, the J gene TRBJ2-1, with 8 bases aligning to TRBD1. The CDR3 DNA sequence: TGTGCCAGCAGTTACGGAGACAGGGGAAATGAGCAGTTCTTC. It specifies CASSYGDRGNEQFF.